This passage covers 28 T cell receptor beta chains from one sample sequenced in a study of blood T cell repertoires in COVID-19. Only in-frame clones appear in the TCRdb table, and some are missing; sequencing was by immunoSEQ multiplex PCR. The sample lists approximately 150,000 clones, roughly 87% occurring once. Source material: peripheral blood. Source of these receptors: a woman aged 60-70 years who had recovered from COVID-19.

The chain uses TRBV7-3 and TRBJ2-1, with 10 bases that match TRBD2. The CDR3 extends over 14 amino acids. Germline V gives CDR1 SGHTA, CDR2 FQGTGA. V was clipped by 5 bases and J by 8 bases; unmatched bases: 6. The CDR3 is CASSPGLATDEQFF. CDR3 nucleotide sequence: TGTGCCAGCAGCCCGGGACTAGCGACCGATGAGCAGTTCTTC.

V gene TRBV6-5 combines with J gene TRBJ2-7; 7 nucleotides align to TRBD2. The CDR3 length is 14 residues. Germline V gene data show CDR1 as MNHEY and CDR2 as SVGAGI. The V segment lost 2 bases and the J segment 0 bases; nucleotides outside the gene matches: 1. The CDR3 region is CASSYRTSSYEQYF. DNA for the CDR3: TGTGCCAGCAGTTACAGGACTAGCTCCTACGAGCAGTACTTC.

The chain couples TRBV10-3 to TRBJ2-2, with D maybe TRBD1 (6 bases). CDR3 size: 16 residues. Between the trimmed V and J ends, which lost 4 bases and 3 bases, there was a span of 15 bases. Germline-derived CDR1 and CDR2 are ENHRY and SYGVKD. In DNA form, the CDR3 reads TGTGCCATCAGTGGATTAGGGGGTCGGGACACCGGGGAGCTGTTTTTT. Its protein is CAISGLGGRDTGELFF.

The V call is TRBV4-2, the J call TRBJ2-3; no firm D call. The CDR3 contains 16 residues. Germline loops: CDR1 LGHNA, CDR2 YNFKEQ. Trimming took 0 bases from V and 3 from J, leaving 13 bases between them. The CDR3 region is CASSQEPQPVTDTQYF. CDR3 bases: TGTGCCAGCAGCCAAGAACCCCAACCAGTTACAGATACGCAGTATTTT.

The gene calls are TRBV5-8 and TRBJ2-3, with D uncertain. Trimming took off 2 bases at V and 1 base at J, with 8 bases between the two ends. Germline V gene sequence: CDR1 SGHTS, CDR2 YDEGEE. The CDR3 is 14 residues long. In DNA, the CDR3 is TGTGCCAGCAGCTTCGGTGTGGGCACAGATACGCAGTATTTT. Translation: CASSFGVGTDTQYF. Supplemented by reference TRBV5-8 and TRBJ2-3, the full variable domain reads EAGVTQSPTHLIKTRGQQATLRCSPISGHTSVYWYQQALGLGLQFLLWYDEGEERNRGNFPPRFSGRQFPNYSSELNVNALELEDSALYLCASSFGVGTDTQYFGPGTRLTVL.

The chain uses TRBV29-1 and TRBJ1-1; D uncertain. This CDR3 is built from 11 residues. V lost 6 bases and J 1 base, leaving 6 bases between the germline ends. The germline V gene encodes CDR1 SQVTM and CDR2 ANQGSEA. This CDR3 is CSVYGNTEAFF. The CDR3 nucleotides read TGCAGCGTCTACGGGAACACTGAAGCTTTCTTT.

Details on this clone: One junction end disagrees with the germline gene, perhaps due to a read error. The chain couples TRBV9 to TRBJ2-2; 11 nucleotides line up with TRBD2. Germline loops: CDR1 SGDLS, CDR2 YYNGEE. The CDR3 contains 15 residues. The CDR3 DNA follows: TGCGCCCGCCGCGTATATAGCGGGGGGGCCGGGGAGCTGTTTTTT. Amino acids: CARRVYSGGAGELFF.

This clone came up a few times. The rearrangement uses TRBV7-9 and TRBJ1-1, with D unclear. Deletions cut 5 bases from V and 11 bases from J, with 18 bases between. Germline CDR1 is SEHNR and CDR2 is FQNEAQ (reference sequence). The CDR3 runs 13 residues. CDR3: CASSPAGPPSAFF. DNA for the CDR3: TGTGCCAGCAGCCCCGCGGGCCCGCCGAGCGCTTTCTTT.

The chain joins TRBV21-1 to TRBJ1-2. TRBV21-1 is noted as a pseudogene. There are 12 residues in the CDR3. The CDR3 DNA reads as TGTGCCAGCGCCCGGGTCCTAAAGGGCTACACCTTC. Its protein product is CASARVLKGYTF.

The rearrangement joins TRBV12-3 or TRBV12-4 to TRBJ1-1; TRBD1 is a possible D gene (6 bases). This CDR3 region has 13 residues. Trimming shortened V by 6 bases and J by 3 bases, and 11 bases separated the two germline ends. CDR3 coding DNA: TGTGCCAGCAGACAGGGCAGGGACACTGAAGCTTTCTTT. Protein sequence: CASRQGRDTEAFF.

This chain connects TRBV7-2 to TRBJ1-2; maybe TRBD1 (6 bases). Looked up from germline, CDR1 is SGHTA and CDR2 is FQGNSA. The V end lost 5 bases, the J end lost 2 bases, and 15 bases lay between the germline ends. The CDR3 loop spans 15 amino acids. The CDR3 DNA reads TGTGCCAGCAGCGTACAGGGTACCCGGAACTATGGCTACACCTTC. Its translation: CASSVQGTRNYGYTF.

The J gene is TRBJ1-1, the V gene TRBV6-6; D is perhaps TRBD1 (5 bases). Germline V CDR1 and CDR2: MNHNY, SVGAGI (reference sequence). The V end was cut by 6 bases, the J end by 11 bases, with 13 bases between. The CDR3 length is 11 residues. CDR3 sequence: CASRTGGKAFF. The CDR3 DNA reads as TGTGCCAGCAGAACGGGGGGAAAGGCTTTCTTT.

The chain combines TRBV11-2 with TRBJ2-1, with 8 nucleotides matching TRBD2. J gave up 10 bases and V 8 bases, and 13 bases lay outside the gene matches. The CDR3 totals 14 residues. In germline, CDR1 is SGHAT, CDR2 FQNNGV. CDR3 amino acids: CASAGGPSFLEQFF. CDR3 nucleotides: TGTGCCAGCGCGGGGGGCCCCTCTTTCCTAGAGCAGTTCTTC.

The chain recombines TRBV5-1 with TRBJ1-5, with a weak D call TRBD1 (6 bases). The CDR3 extends over 15 amino acids. CDR1 SGHRS and CDR2 YFSETQ come from the germline V gene. V lost 2 bases and J 7 bases, leaving 16 bases between the germline ends. CDR3 region: CASSLGGAVGQPQHF. CDR3 in DNA: TGCGCCAGCAGCTTAGGGGGGGCGGTTGGGCAGCCCCAGCATTTT.

The CDR3, as DNA: TGTGCCAGCAGTTCGGCCGGGACAGGGTATGGCTACACCTTC. Amino acids: CASSSAGTGYGYTF. J is TRBJ1-2 and V is TRBV28, with TRBD1 identical over 9 bases. The germline CDR1 and CDR2 sequences are MDHEN and SYDVKM. There are 14 residues in the CDR3. J lost 5 bases, V lost 4 bases, and 5 bases had no gene match.

This clone was detected a few times. The gene calls are TRBV4-3 and TRBJ2-1, with 10 nucleotides matching TRBD2. The CDR3 totals 15 residues. Germline V gives CDR1 LGHNA, CDR2 YSLEER. J gave up 7 bases and V 2 bases, and 5 bases lay outside the gene matches. In nucleotides, the CDR3 is TGCGCCAGCAGCCAACCTAGCGGGGGTCGGAATGAGCAGTTCTTC. Its translation: CASSQPSGGRNEQFF.

The chain couples TRBV27 to TRBJ1-2; no definite D call. Germline-derived CDR1 and CDR2 are MNHEY and SMNVEV (reference sequence). Trimming left V 3 bases short and J 0 bases short, with 5 bases between. This CDR3 is 13 amino acids long. In DNA, the CDR3 is TGTGCCAGCAGTTTCACAGCTAACTATGGCTACACCTTC. It yields the protein CASSFTANYGYTF.

This rearrangement joins TRBV19 to TRBJ1-2, with 7 bases lining up with TRBD1. Trimming cost V 3 bases and J 4 bases; bases outside gene matches: 8. The germline gives CDR1 LNHDA, CDR2 SQIVND (reference sequence). This CDR3 contains 15 residues. Here the CDR3 reads CASSIFVRGIYGYTF. The DNA for the CDR3 is TGTGCCAGTAGTATTTTTGTCAGGGGGATCTATGGCTACACCTTC.

The chain has TRBV28 and TRBJ1-5; tentatively, D is TRBD1 (5 bases). There are 12 residues in the CDR3. Trimming left V 10 bases short and J 5 bases short, with 12 bases between. Germline V gives CDR1 MDHEN, CDR2 SYDVKM. Written as DNA, the CDR3 is TGTGCCACCCATTCGGGGGATCAGCCCCAGCATTTT. Translation: CATHSGDQPQHF.

This rearrangement joins TRBV29-1 to TRBJ2-5, with 7 bases matching TRBD1. Germline V CDR1 and CDR2: SQVTM, ANQGSEA. This CDR3 is built from 15 residues. Germline trimming cut 3 bases from V and 1 base from J; bases unmatched to any gene: 8. CDR3 bases: TGCAGCGTTGACCTTTTCGGGACAGTCCAAGAGACCCAGTACTTC. It encodes CSVDLFGTVQETQYF.

This clone appeared a few times. The V and J genes are TRBV27 and TRBJ1-2, with TRBD1 as a possible D gene (6 bases). This CDR3 region has 14 residues. Germline V CDR1 and CDR2: MNHEY, SMNVEV (reference sequence). Trimming cost V 6 bases and J 8 bases, with 19 bases left between them. CDR3 sequence: CASRRPDSPRGYTF. Here the CDR3 DNA reads TGTGCCAGCAGGCGACCGGACAGCCCGCGGGGCTACACCTTC.

V gene TRBV5-1 combines with J gene TRBJ1-1; tentative D call: TRBD1 (6 bases). Germline values: CDR1 SGHRS, CDR2 YFSETQ. CDR3 size: 14 residues. Trimming took off 2 bases at V and 0 bases at J, with 8 bases between the two ends. CDR3 sequence reads: CASSFEGVNTEAFF. The CDR3 region has the DNA TGCGCCAGCAGCTTTGAGGGGGTGAACACTGAAGCTTTCTTT.

This clone was seen a single time. This chain links TRBV3-1 (or the pseudogene TRBV3-2) with TRBJ2-5, with 12 positions matching TRBD2. This CDR3 contains 15 residues. Germline lookup yields CDR1 LGHDT and CDR2 YNNKEL (reference sequence). J gave up 5 bases and V 4 bases, and 5 bases lay outside the gene matches. CDR3 bases: TGTGCCAGCAGCCTCGGGACTAGCGGGTCGGAGACCCAGTACTTC. This sequence encodes CASSLGTSGSETQYF.

Concerning this clone itself: The sample has other DNA sequences that encode this CDR3 too. The V gene is TRBV5-1, the J gene TRBJ1-4; possibly TRBD1 for D (6 bases). CDR3 length: 15 amino acids. V was shortened by 0 bases and J by 6 bases, with 12 bases between the two germline ends. Germline-derived CDR1 and CDR2 are SGHRS and YFSETQ. The CDR3, as DNA: TGCGCCAGCAGCTTGGGTGGGGGCGGCGATGAAAAACTGTTTTTT. Its protein product is CASSLGGGGDEKLFF.

This clone was seen only once. The chain joins TRBV5-1 to TRBJ2-3; 14 bases map to TRBD2. The CDR3 is 19 amino acids. Trimming cost V 0 bases and J 0 bases; bases outside gene matches: 6. Germline CDR1 and CDR2: SGHRS and YFSETQ. Here the CDR3 reads CASSLGGTSGGRSTDTQYF. CDR3 nucleotides: TGCGCCAGCAGCTTGGGAGGGACTAGCGGGGGCCGGAGCACAGATACGCAGTATTTT.

The chain uses TRBV6-2 or TRBV6-3 and TRBJ2-1; unclear D gene. The CDR3 is 11 residues long. The germline V and J ends were trimmed by 6 bases and 13 bases, with 13 bases remaining between them. Germline V gives CDR1 MNHEY, CDR2 SVGEGT. In nucleotides, the CDR3 is TGTGCCAGCAGCCACCAAGTAACTCAGTTCTTC. Translating gives CASSHQVTQFF.

The chain is built from TRBV7-8 and TRBJ2-2, with D maybe TRBD2 (5 bases). V gave up 1 base and J gave up 2 bases, with 5 bases separating them. The CDR3 spans 14 residues. CDR1 and CDR2 (germline): SGHVS, FQNEAQ. The CDR3 region is CASSLGLNTGELFF. CDR3 DNA sequence: TGTGCCAGCAGCTTAGGACTAAACACCGGGGAGCTGTTTTTT.

This rearrangement joins TRBV19 to TRBJ2-1, with 11 bases aligning to TRBD2. The V segment lost 3 bases and the J segment 6 bases; nucleotides outside the gene matches: 10. This CDR3 region has 17 residues. Germline V gene sequence: CDR1 LNHDA, CDR2 SQIVND (reference sequence). CDR3 coding DNA: TGTGCCAGTAGTATGGCCTTAGCGGGGGGGCTAGTCAATGAGCAGTTCTTC. It is translated as CASSMALAGGLVNEQFF.